A selection of T cell receptor beta chains follows, all from one sample in a study of OX40 agonist ivuxolimab in advanced cancers. The method was immunoSEQ multiplex PCR; TCRdb's version includes in-frame clones alone and lacks a portion of them. Of around 80,000 clones in the sample, 80% to 95% were seen once. Sequencing was performed on CD4+ or CD8+ T cells sorted from blood, taken in a trial of the OX40 agonist ivuxolimab. The source of these receptors is an adult with an advanced solid tumor such as melanoma, head and neck, liver or kidney cancer. CDR3s include the opening cysteine and the closing phenylalanine or tryptophan. The order of the fields is J gene, V gene, CDR3 protein.

J: TRBJ2-5; V: TRBV7-7; CDR3: CASSSLKGPLGQYF
J: TRBJ1-1; V: TRBV4-1; CDR3: CASRDYPNTEAFF
J: TRBJ2-7; V: TRBV5-1; CDR3: CASSWGLAGTGEQYF
J: TRBJ1-1; V: TRBV6-5; CDR3: CALWGQGRTEAFF
J: TRBJ2-2; V: TRBV27; CDR3: CASSPSVTGELFF
J: TRBJ1-2; V: TRBV13; CDR3: CASSLPLQAHYGYTF
J: TRBJ2-7; V: TRBV15; CDR3: CATSRGPTAYEQYF
J: TRBJ2-3; V: TRBV7-9; CDR3: CASSGLYTDTQYF
J: TRBJ1-1; V: TRBV19; CDR3: CATDTGALNTEAFF
J: TRBJ2-3; V: TRBV4-2; CDR3: CASSPDPSGDTQYF
J: TRBJ2-7; V: TRBV4-2; CDR3: CASSQLAGQTYEQYF
J: TRBJ1-1; V: TRBV9; CDR3: CASSFGTGTEAFF
J: TRBJ1-2; V: TRBV7-9; CDR3: CASSPRQGEDYGYTF